Listed below are T cell receptor beta chains from one sample, sequenced in a study of shared clonotypes between healthy human individuals. Sequencing was performed with immunoSEQ multiplex PCR; in TCRdb, only in-frame clones are kept and a portion is missing. The sample lists millions of clones; 85% to 95% were seen once. Sequenced: naive CD4+ T cells sorted from blood. The receptors were sampled from a man aged 18 to 29 in good health. Each CDR3 is given with its conserved first and last residue. D genes are given only for firm matches. Clone size is given for some rows only: seen once, a few or many times, or a class if the clone is expanded.

j_call clone_size v_call d_call cdr3_aa cdr3_nt
TRBJ1-1 NA TRBV11-2 NA CASSLGQLNTEAFF TGTGCCAGCAGCCTCGGACAGTTGAACACTGAAGCTTTCTTT
TRBJ1-3 NA TRBV10-3 TRBD1 CAISDYLGTGGNTIYF TGTGCCATCAGTGACTACCTTGGGACAGGGGGAAACACCATATATTTT
TRBJ1-1 NA TRBV25-1 TRBD1 CASSEIGTAMNTEAFF TGTGCCAGCAGTGAAATCGGGACAGCCATGAACACTGAAGCTTTCTTT
TRBJ2-3 NA TRBV7-9 TRBD2 CASSHNGLASTDTQYF TGTGCCAGCAGCCATAATGGACTAGCTAGCACAGATACGCAGTATTTT
TRBJ2-7 NA TRBV5-4 TRBD1 CASSFTGGQGEQYF TGTGCCAGCAGCTTCACAGGGGGTCAGGGGGAGCAGTACTTC
TRBJ1-2 NA TRBV27 TRBD1 CASSLGQGEFYGYTF TGTGCCAGCAGTCTTGGACAGGGAGAGTTTTATGGCTACACCTTC
TRBJ1-4 NA TRBV6-1 NA CASSEGGVGEKLFF TGTGCCAGCAGTGAAGGTGGAGTTGGTGAAAAACTGTTTTTT
TRBJ2-1 NA TRBV11-2 NA CASSLTGSLNSYNEQFF TGTGCCAGCAGCTTAACAGGGAGCTTAAACTCCTACAATGAGCAGTTCTTC
TRBJ1-2 NA TRBV25-1 NA CASSEGQGLNSYGYTF TGTGCCAGCAGTGAAGGCCAGGGTCTTAACTCTTATGGCTACACCTTC
TRBJ1-1 NA TRBV2 NA CASSEAGGRNTEAFF TGTGCCAGCAGTGAAGCGGGAGGGAGGAACACTGAAGCTTTCTTT
TRBJ1-6 NA TRBV18 TRBD1 CASSLSPKDRSSSYNSPLHF TGTGCCAGCTCACTCTCTCCTAAGGACAGGTCGAGCTCCTATAATTCACCCCTCCACTTT
TRBJ2-3 NA TRBV19 NA CASSARFTDTQYF TGTGCCAGTAGCGCCAGGTTCACAGATACGCAGTATTTT
TRBJ2-7 once TRBV7-2 TRBD1 CASSPRDRGNEQYF TGTGCCAGCAGCCCTCGGGACAGAGGAAACGAGCAGTACTTC
TRBJ1-2 NA TRBV6-1 NA CASRLTGGSYGYTF TGTGCCAGCAGGTTGACAGGAGGATCCTATGGCTACACCTTC
TRBJ2-6 NA TRBV6-1 NA CASREPSGANVLTF TGTGCCAGCAGGGAACCCTCTGGGGCCAACGTCCTGACTTTC
TRBJ2-1 NA TRBV4-1 NA CASSLLGSDEQFF TGCGCCAGCAGCCTTTTGGGGTCCGATGAGCAGTTCTTC
TRBJ2-2 NA TRBV11-3 NA CASSRLPTGELFF TGTGCCAGCAGCCGCCTCCCAACCGGGGAGCTGTTTTTT
TRBJ1-2 once TRBV4-3 NA CASNQGSTGTYGYTF TGCGCCAGCAACCAAGGGTCAACAGGGACCTATGGCTACACCTTC
TRBJ2-7 once TRBV6-6 TRBD1 CATVGTGFNYEQYF TGTGCCACCGTTGGGACAGGGTTTAACTACGAGCAGTACTTC
TRBJ1-2 NA TRBV4-3 NA CASSQDDSTLGGYTF TGCGCCAGCAGCCAAGATGACAGCACCTTGGGTGGCTACACCTTC
TRBJ2-3 NA TRBV5-1 NA CASSLGGPSGADTQYF TGCGCCAGCAGCTTGGGCGGCCCCTCGGGCGCAGATACGCAGTATTTT
TRBJ1-1 NA TRBV28 TRBD1 CASSLQGAMNTEAFF TGTGCCAGCAGTTTACAGGGGGCGATGAACACTGAAGCTTTCTTT
TRBJ1-4 NA TRBV7-9 NA CASTIPGLNEKLFF TGTGCCAGCACTATACCGGGGCTCAATGAAAAACTGTTTTTT
TRBJ2-1 NA TRBV5-1 NA CASSLDYTSYNEQFF TGCGCCAGCAGCTTAGACTATACCTCCTACAATGAGCAGTTCTTC
TRBJ2-5 NA TRBV28 NA CASKGSQETQYF TGTGCCAGCAAGGGGTCCCAAGAGACCCAGTACTTC
TRBJ2-1 NA TRBV9 TRBD1 CASSETGTALSSYNEQFF TGTGCCAGCAGCGAGACCGGGACAGCCCTGAGCTCCTACAATGAGCAGTTCTTC
TRBJ2-5 NA TRBV27 NA CASSAARAKGETQYF TGTGCCAGCAGCGCTGCCAGGGCAAAGGGGGAGACCCAGTACTTC
TRBJ1-2 NA TRBV6-6 NA CASSLNRADGYTF TGTGCCAGCAGTCTCAACAGGGCTGATGGCTACACCTTC
TRBJ2-3 NA TRBV18 TRBD1 CASSPGPDGTGGSRDTQYF TGTGCCAGCTCACCGGGTCCTGACGGGACAGGTGGAAGTAGGGATACGCAGTATTTT
TRBJ2-7 NA TRBV7-6 TRBD1 CASSLDGTGNYEQYF TGTGCCAGCAGCTTAGATGGGACAGGGAACTACGAGCAGTACTTC
TRBJ1-5 NA TRBV4-1 NA CASSTGIVGNQPQHF TGCGCCAGCAGTACAGGGATTGTTGGCAATCAGCCCCAGCATTTT
TRBJ1-4 NA TRBV9 TRBD1 CASSATGKHEKLFF TGTGCCAGCAGCGCGACAGGGAAACATGAAAAACTGTTTTTT
TRBJ1-5 once TRBV5-6 NA CASSSGPGYSNQPQHF TGTGCCAGCAGCTCGGGTCCGGGATATAGCAATCAGCCCCAGCATTTT
TRBJ2-1 NA TRBV5-6 NA CASSPMKLYNEQFF TGTGCCAGCAGCCCTATGAAGCTCTACAATGAGCAGTTCTTC
TRBJ1-1 NA TRBV18 TRBD1 CASSLIRLGWTGSATEAFF TGTGCCAGCTCCCTCATCCGGCTCGGATGGACAGGATCGGCCACTGAAGCTTTCTTT
TRBJ2-3 NA TRBV5-1 NA CASSPGVGSDTQYF TGCGCCAGCAGCCCCGGGGTAGGGTCAGATACGCAGTATTTT
TRBJ2-7 once TRBV6-1 TRBD1 CAATPGQGIKREYF TGTGCCGCTACCCCGGGACAGGGGATTAAGAGGGAGTACTTC
TRBJ1-1 NA TRBV18 NA CASSPPTGVKAFF TGTGCCAGCTCACCACCGACTGGGGTAAAAGCTTTCTTT
TRBJ1-2 NA TRBV27 TRBD1 CASSLAPTGNYGYTF TGTGCCAGCAGCCTAGCCCCGACAGGGAACTATGGCTACACCTTC
TRBJ1-6 NA TRBV10-3 NA CAISESVGISPLHF TGTGCCATCAGTGAGTCGGTGGGGATTTCACCCCTCCACTTT
TRBJ2-3 NA TRBV4-1 TRBD2 CASSQDISGGADTQYF TGCGCCAGCAGCCAAGATATTAGCGGGGGGGCAGATACGCAGTATTTT
TRBJ1-2 once TRBV5-4 NA CASSKGQISNYGYTF TGTGCCAGCAGCAAAGGACAGATTTCTAACTATGGCTACACCTTC
TRBJ1-1 NA TRBV11-3 NA CASSLQGSNTEAFF TGTGCCAGCAGCCTACAGGGCTCGAACACTGAAGCTTTCTTT
TRBJ2-7 NA TRBV18 TRBD2 CASSPYPPAGGPYEQYF TGTGCCAGCTCACCATATCCACCAGCGGGAGGGCCCTACGAGCAGTACTTC
TRBJ2-7 NA TRBV30 NA CAWSVGEENEQYF TGTGCCTGGAGTGTAGGGGAAGAAAACGAGCAGTACTTC
TRBJ2-7 few TRBV7-6 NA CASSPTGTYEQYF TGTGCCAGCAGCCCGACAGGTACCTACGAGCAGTACTTC
TRBJ2-2 NA TRBV5-4 NA CASSSGTTDTGELFF TGTGCCAGCAGCTCGGGGACAACTGACACCGGGGAGCTGTTTTTT
TRBJ2-5 NA TRBV5-1 TRBD1 CASSGLTGGETQYF TGCGCCAGCAGCGGCTTAACAGGGGGAGAGACCCAGTACTTC